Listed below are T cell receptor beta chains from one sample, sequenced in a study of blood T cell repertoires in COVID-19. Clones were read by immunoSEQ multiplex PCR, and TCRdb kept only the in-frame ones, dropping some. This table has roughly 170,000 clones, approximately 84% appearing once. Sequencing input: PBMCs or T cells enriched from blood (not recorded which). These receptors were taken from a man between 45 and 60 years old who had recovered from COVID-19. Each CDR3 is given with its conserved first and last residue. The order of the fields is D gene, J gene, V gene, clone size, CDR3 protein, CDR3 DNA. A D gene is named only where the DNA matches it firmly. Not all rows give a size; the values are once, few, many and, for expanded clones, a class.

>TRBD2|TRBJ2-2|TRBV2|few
CASRGLAGEAGELFF
TGTGCCAGCAGAGGACTAGCGGGGGAGGCCGGGGAGCTGTTTTTT
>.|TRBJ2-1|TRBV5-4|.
CASRRSSYNEQFF
TGTGCCAGCAGGAGGAGCTCCTACAATGAGCAGTTCTTC
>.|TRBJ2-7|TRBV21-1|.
CASSTPGTGEAEQYF
TGTGCCAGCAGCACTCCCGGGACAGGGGAGGCCGAGCAGTACTTC
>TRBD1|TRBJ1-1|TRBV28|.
CAALGTATEAFF
TGTGCCGCCCTTGGGACAGCCACTGAAGCTTTCTTT
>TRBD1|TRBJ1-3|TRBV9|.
CASSVGTGGSSGNTIYF
TGTGCCAGCAGCGTCGGGACAGGGGGGAGCTCTGGAAACACCATATATTTT
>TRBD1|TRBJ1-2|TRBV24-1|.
CAIGTGGLGYTF
TGTGCCATCGGGACAGGGGGTCTTGGCTACACCTTC
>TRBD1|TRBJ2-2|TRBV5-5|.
CASRSGQGSTGELFF
TGTGCCAGCAGGTCGGGACAGGGGAGCACCGGGGAGCTGTTTTTT
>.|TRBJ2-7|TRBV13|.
CASSWQGLGSYEQYF
TGTGCCAGCAGCTGGCAGGGGCTGGGCTCCTACGAGCAGTACTTC
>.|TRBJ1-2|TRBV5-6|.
CASNTPRQGFPYGYTF
TGTGCCAGCAACACACCTCGGCAGGGATTTCCCTATGGCTACACCTTC
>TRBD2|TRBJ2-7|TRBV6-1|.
CASSEGLAGRSSYEQYF
TGTGCCAGCAGTGAAGGACTAGCGGGGAGAAGCTCCTACGAGCAGTACTTC
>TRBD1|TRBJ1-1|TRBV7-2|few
CASSPRLRGLMNTEAFF
TGTGCCAGCAGCCCTCGACTCAGGGGGCTAATGAACACTGAAGCTTTCTTT
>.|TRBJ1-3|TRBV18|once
CASSPSGSVNTIYF
TGTGCCAGCTCACCTTCGGGTAGCGTCAACACCATATATTTT
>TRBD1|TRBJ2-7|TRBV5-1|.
CASSWDSSYEQYF
TGCGCCAGCAGCTGGGACAGTTCCTACGAGCAGTACTTC
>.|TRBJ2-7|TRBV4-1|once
CASSQDRSLYEQYF
TGCGCCAGCAGCCAAGATCGCAGTCTCTACGAGCAGTACTTC
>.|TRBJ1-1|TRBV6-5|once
CASRRTRVLDTEAFF
TGTGCCAGCAGAAGAACCAGGGTTTTGGACACTGAAGCTTTCTTT
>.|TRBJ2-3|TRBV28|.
CASSRSLSTDTQYF
TGTGCCAGCAGTCGGTCCCTAAGCACAGATACGCAGTATTTT
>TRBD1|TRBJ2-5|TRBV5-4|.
CASSAGQARETQYF
TGTGCCAGCAGCGCGGGACAGGCGAGGGAGACCCAGTACTTC
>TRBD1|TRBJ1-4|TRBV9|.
CASSVGRGQGEKLFF
TGTGCCAGCAGCGTAGGGAGGGGACAGGGCGAAAAACTGTTTTTT
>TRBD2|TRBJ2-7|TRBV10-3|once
CAISLGAGGDYEQYF
TGTGCCATCAGTTTAGGAGCGGGGGGGGACTACGAGCAGTACTTC
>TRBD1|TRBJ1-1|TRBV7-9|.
CASSLASGQATEAFF
TGTGCCAGCAGCCTGGCCTCGGGACAGGCAACTGAAGCTTTCTTT
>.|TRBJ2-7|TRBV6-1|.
CASSESVVYF
TGTGCCAGCAGTGAGTCCGTAGTGTACTTC
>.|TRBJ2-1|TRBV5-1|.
CASRETDNEQFF
TGCGCCAGCAGAGAGACTGACAATGAGCAGTTCTTC